This T cell receptor (beta chain) was retrieved from a study of somatic mutations in cytotoxic T cells in rheumatoid arthritis. This clone has a single count. The V segment lost 3 bases and the J segment 7 bases; nucleotides outside the gene matches: 6. The germline V gene encodes CDR1 MDHEN and CDR2 SYDVKM. This CDR3 has 14 amino acids. Sequenced by immunoSEQ multiplex PCR; TCRdb stores in-frame clones only, minus some. The table shows 20,000 or so clones, with over 75% occurring only once. The sequence was collected from a man aged 18 to 30 with rheumatoid arthritis. The V gene is TRBV28, the J gene TRBJ1-5, with TRBD1 matching 7 bases. The sample was CD8+ T cells sorted from blood. In DNA, the CDR3 is TGTGCCAGCAGTTTCGAGGGGGCAAGCCAGCCCCAGCATTTT. Protein: CASSFEGASQPQHF.